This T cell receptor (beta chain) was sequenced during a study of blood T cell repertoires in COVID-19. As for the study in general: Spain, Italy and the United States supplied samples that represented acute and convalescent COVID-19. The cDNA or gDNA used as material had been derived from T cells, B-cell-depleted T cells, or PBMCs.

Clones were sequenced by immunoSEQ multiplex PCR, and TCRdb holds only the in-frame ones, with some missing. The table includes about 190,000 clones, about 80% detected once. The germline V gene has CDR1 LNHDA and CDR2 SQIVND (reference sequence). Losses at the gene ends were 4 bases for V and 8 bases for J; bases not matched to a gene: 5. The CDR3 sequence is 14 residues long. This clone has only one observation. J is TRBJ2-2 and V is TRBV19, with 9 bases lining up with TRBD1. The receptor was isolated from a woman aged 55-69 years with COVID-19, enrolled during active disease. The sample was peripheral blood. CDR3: CASSTGQGQGELFF. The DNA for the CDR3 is TGTGCCAGTAGTACGGGACAGGGCCAAGGGGAGCTGTTTTTT.